The 31 T cell receptor beta chains below were found in one sample sequenced in a study of CD8+ T cells in alopecia areata. In each case, RNA was isolated and then reverse transcribed into cDNA as the sequencing template. Sequenced by immunoSEQ multiplex PCR; TCRdb stores in-frame clones only, minus some. The repertoire has more than 200,000 clones, just over 65% of them found once; the top ten carry around 1.2%. Sample treatment: oral pan-JAK inhibitor, 5-10 mg twice daily. The specimen comprised CD4+ T cells sorted from blood, sampled at week 44, from a patient treated with tofacitinib. The receptor source for this set is a human donor with alopecia areata.

The V call is TRBV6-5, the J call TRBJ2-7, with D perhaps TRBD1 or TRBD2 (5 bases each). The germline gives CDR1 MNHEY, CDR2 SVGAGI. There are 13 residues in the CDR3. V was cut by 3 bases and J by 6 bases, with 12 bases left in between. The CDR3 nucleotides read TGTGCCAGCAGTTATTCGGGACCGGGCGAGCAGTACTTC. Its translation: CASSYSGPGEQYF.

This rearrangement joins TRBV28 to TRBJ1-2; D remains unclear. V lost 7 bases and J 2 bases, leaving 14 bases between the germline ends. The CDR3 is 14 residues long. CDR1 MDHEN and CDR2 SYDVKM come from the germline V gene. The CDR3 bases are TGTGCCAGCACCTCACCGACACTGAACTATGGCTACACCTTC. This translates into CASTSPTLNYGYTF.

This clone was seen only a few times. The chain uses TRBV6-6 and TRBJ1-2; no clear D gene. Germline V gene data show CDR1 as MNHNY and CDR2 as SVGAGI (reference sequence). Deletions cut 8 bases from V and 4 bases from J, with 11 bases between. CDR3 length: 12 amino acids. The CDR3 DNA reads as TGTGCCAGCGACCCCAATGGCTATGGCTACACCTTC. Its protein product is CASDPNGYGYTF.

This rearrangement joins TRBV30 to TRBJ2-7; D might be TRBD1 (5 bases). The germline V gene encodes CDR1 GTSNPN and CDR2 SVGIG (reference sequence). Trimming removed 1 base at V and 2 bases at J, with 6 bases between. This CDR3 is built from 12 residues. The CDR3 sequence: CAWSEGTYEQYF. The CDR3 nucleotides read TGTGCCTGGAGTGAGGGGACCTACGAGCAGTACTTC.

Points on this clone: Other nucleotide sequences in the sample specify the same CDR3. The chain links TRBV30 to TRBJ1-1; D not resolved. Germline assignment: CDR1 GTSNPN and CDR2 SVGIG (reference sequence). Trimming removed 0 bases at V and 5 bases at J, with 10 bases between. This CDR3 comprises 13 residues. The CDR3 DNA reads TGTGCCTGGAGTGTAAGGAGAGGAACTGAAGCTTTCTTT. Translated: CAWSVRRGTEAFF.

In nucleotides, the CDR3 is TGTGCCAGCAGCCAAAACGGGGCAGGGAGGAACACTGAAGCTTTCTTT. Residues: CASSQNGAGRNTEAFF. V is TRBV7-3 and J is TRBJ1-1; D is possibly TRBD1 (5 bases). V lost 5 bases and J lost 1, with 17 bases in between. This CDR3 is built from 16 residues. CDR1 SGHTA and CDR2 FQGTGA come from the germline V gene.

This clone was observed a few times. The chain combines TRBV6-1 with TRBJ1-5, with D possibly matching TRBD1 (6 bases). V lost 1 base and J 1 base, leaving 8 bases between the germline ends. Germline lookup yields CDR1 MNHNS and CDR2 SASEGT. This CDR3 has 15 amino acids. The CDR3 protein is CASSEVGGSNQPQHF. Here the CDR3 DNA reads TGTGCCAGCAGTGAAGTGGGGGGCAGCAATCAGCCCCAGCATTTT.

The chain links TRBV30 to TRBJ1-2, with TRBD1 identical over 9 bases. The V gene end was trimmed by 0 bases and the J gene end by 1 base; junction bases not matched to a gene: 3. CDR3 length: 15 amino acids. CDR1 GTSNPN and CDR2 SVGIG come from the germline V gene (reference sequence). CDR3 coding DNA: TGTGCCTGGAGTGTACAGGGGGCAGATAACTATGGCTACACCTTC. The encoded protein is CAWSVQGADNYGYTF. The full variable domain, in which reference TRBV30 and TRBJ1-2 provide the parts outside the CDR3, is SQTIHQWPATLVQPVGSPLSLECTVEGTSNPNLYWYRQAAGRGLQLLFYSVGIGQISSEVPQNLSASRPQDRQFILSSKKLLLSDSGFYLCAWSVQGADNYGYTFGSGTRLTVV.

This sequence joins TRBV30 and TRBJ2-7; perhaps D is TRBD1 or TRBD2 (5 bases each). Trimming stripped 0 bases from V and 3 bases from J, with 18 bases between. The CDR3 runs 16 residues. Germline CDR1 GTSNPN, CDR2 SVGIG (reference sequence). The chain's CDR3 is CAWSVLVFGTVYEQYF. CDR3 nucleotides: TGTGCCTGGAGTGTTTTGGTTTTCGGGACGGTCTACGAGCAGTACTTC.

This rearrangement joins TRBV30 to TRBJ2-5; D uncertain. The length of the CDR3 is 13 residues. With 1 base removed from V and 5 bases from J, the gap between germline ends came to 11 bases. Germline CDR1 and CDR2: GTSNPN and SVGIG (reference sequence). The CDR3 DNA follows: TGTGCCTGGAGTGGTAGGGCATGGGAGACCCAGTACTTC. Translation gives CAWSGRAWETQYF.

The chain is built from TRBV29-1 and TRBJ1-1, with 7 bases identical to TRBD1. V was pared by 7 bases and J by 2 bases, with 4 bases of the junction left unmatched. The CDR3 contains 12 residues. Germline V gene data show CDR1 as SQVTM and CDR2 as ANQGSEA. In DNA, the CDR3 is TGCAGCGGGGGACAGACCAACACTGAAGCTTTCTTT. Translation: CSGGQTNTEAFF.

The V and J genes are TRBV28 and TRBJ1-1; no clear D gene. This CDR3 spans 14 amino acids. CDR1 and CDR2 (germline): MDHEN, SYDVKM. V was pared by 7 bases and J by 0 bases, with 12 bases between. CDR3 sequence: CASIPGSVNTEAFF. The CDR3 nucleotides read TGTGCCAGCATCCCCGGGTCAGTGAACACTGAAGCTTTCTTT.

The sample holds a few counts of this clone. The chain employs TRBV23-1 and TRBJ2-3; 8 bases map to TRBD1. TRBV23-1 is filed as an ORF, its function uncertain. This CDR3 spans 16 amino acids. With V trimmed by 2 bases and J by 4 bases, 8 bases remained unmatched. Here the CDR3 reads CASSQADRVEADTQYF. The CDR3 DNA reads TGCGCCAGCAGTCAAGCGGACAGGGTGGAGGCAGATACGCAGTATTTT.

This chain joins TRBV11-2 and TRBJ1-4, with D possibly matching TRBD1 (5 bases). Germline CDR1 reads SGHAT; CDR2 reads FQNNGV. The V end lost 7 bases, the J end lost 4 bases, and 13 bases lay between the germline ends. CDR3 length equals 14 residues. CDR3: CASTHGAYNEKLFF. The CDR3 coding sequence is TGTGCCAGCACCCATGGGGCGTATAATGAAAAACTGTTTTTT.

The chain recombines TRBV20-1 with TRBJ2-4; no clear D. The CDR3 consists of 10 residues. V lost 6 bases and J 8 bases, leaving 8 bases between the germline ends. Germline CDR1 is DFQATT and CDR2 is SNEGSKA (reference sequence). The CDR3 DNA reads as TGCAGTGCCGAATATGACATTCAGTACTTC. Residues: CSAEYDIQYF.

This clone was picked up a small number of times. The DNA of the CDR3 is TGTGCCAGCAGTTTACAGGGGGAACCTAACTATGGCTACACCTTC. Encoded protein: CASSLQGEPNYGYTF. The V gene is TRBV27, the J gene TRBJ1-2; TRBD1 matches 7 bases. The germline CDR1 and CDR2 sequences are MNHEY and SMNVEV (reference sequence). J lost 0 bases, V lost 2 bases, and 3 bases had no gene match. This CDR3 region has 15 residues.

This chain uses TRBV29-1 with TRBJ1-1, with D possibly matching TRBD1 (6 bases). The CDR3 is 11 residues long. Germline V gives CDR1 SQVTM, CDR2 ANQGSEA. V lost 7 bases, J lost 9 bases, and 15 bases lay in between. The CDR3 sequence: CSAPDSRKAFF. The CDR3 DNA follows: TGCAGCGCCCCGGACAGCAGAAAAGCTTTCTTT. The full variable domain, with the rest looked up from reference TRBV29-1 and TRBJ1-1, is SAVISQKPSRDICQRGTSLTIQCQVDSQVTMMFWYRQQPGQSLTLIATANQGSEATYESGFVIDKFPISRPNLTFSTLTVSNMSPEDSSIYLCSAPDSRKAFFGQGTRLTVV.

The CDR3 spells CSVGVNSDQPQHF. Written as DNA, the CDR3 is TGCAGCGTTGGAGTGAATAGTGATCAGCCCCAGCATTTT. The V and J genes are TRBV29-1 and TRBJ1-5; no definite D call. CDR3 length equals 13 residues. The germline gives CDR1 SQVTM, CDR2 ANQGSEA. Trimming took 4 bases from V and 5 from J, leaving 12 bases between them.

This clone was seen a single time. This rearrangement joins TRBV2 to TRBJ2-7, with TRBD1 matching 8 bases. This CDR3 comprises 14 residues. Germline V gene data show CDR1 as SNHLY and CDR2 as FYNNEI. Losses at the gene ends were 7 bases for V and 1 base for J; bases not matched to a gene: 6. The DNA for the CDR3 is TGTGCCAGCACGGGACAGGTTGGATCCTACGAGCAGTACTTC. This gives the protein CASTGQVGSYEQYF. The entire variable domain, with the rest obtained from reference TRBV2 and TRBJ2-7, is as follows: EPEVTQTPSHQVTQMGQEVILRCVPISNHLYFYWYRQILGQKVEFLVSFYNNEISEKSEIFDDQFSVERPDGSNFTLKIRSTKLEDSAMYFCASTGQVGSYEQYFGPGTRLTVT.

The rearrangement links TRBV7-2 to TRBJ1-2, with TRBD1 identical over 8 bases. Germline V lookup: CDR1 SGHTA, CDR2 FQGNSA. The CDR3 contains 15 residues. V lost 0 bases to trimming and J lost 3 bases; unmatched junction nucleotides: 3. Here the CDR3 reads CASSLAGGQDYGYTF. CDR3 nucleotide sequence: TGTGCCAGCAGCTTAGCCGGGGGACAGGACTATGGCTACACCTTC.

V is TRBV6-6 and J is TRBJ1-2; 10 bases are shared with TRBD1. V trimming: 4 bases; J trimming: 5 bases; junction bases outside the gene matches: 1. The CDR3 has 13 amino acids. Per the germline V gene, CDR1 is MNHNY and CDR2 is SVGAGI (reference sequence). The CDR3 nucleotides are TGTGCCAGCAGTTGGGACAGGGGTTATGGCTACACCTTC. Translating gives CASSWDRGYGYTF.

The chain joins TRBV2 to TRBJ2-2; D uncertain. V was shortened by 6 bases and J by 2 bases, with 7 bases between the two germline ends. Germline V gene data show CDR1 as SNHLY and CDR2 as FYNNEI. The CDR3 has 13 amino acids. CDR3 sequence: CASSLDNTGELFF. CDR3 nucleotides: TGTGCCAGCAGCCTCGATAACACCGGGGAGCTGTTTTTT.

J is TRBJ1-4 and V is TRBV27; TRBD1 agrees at 7 bases. From germline, CDR1 is MNHEY and CDR2 SMNVEV (reference sequence). The V segment lost 5 bases and the J segment 8 bases; nucleotides outside the gene matches: 11. The CDR3 is 15 residues long. The CDR3 DNA is TGTGCCAGCAGTCTTAACCCCCTCAGGGGGGAAAAACTGTTTTTT. Its translation: CASSLNPLRGEKLFF.

V is TRBV5-6 and J is TRBJ1-1, with 7 bases that match TRBD1. From germline, CDR1 is SGHDT and CDR2 YYEEEE. The CDR3 runs 14 residues. V dropped 1 base and J dropped 8; count of bases not matched to a gene: 8. CDR3 nucleotide sequence: TGTGCCAGCAGCTTGCTAAGTAGGGGACAGGAAGCTTTCTTT. It specifies CASSLLSRGQEAFF. The full variable domain, its missing parts supplied by reference TRBV5-6 and TRBJ1-1, is DAGVTQSPTHLIKTRGQQVTLRCSPKSGHDTVSWYQQALGQGPQFIFQYYEEEERQRGNFPDRFSGHQFPNYSSELNVNALLLGDSALYLCASSLLSRGQEAFFGQGTRLTVV.

This clone has more than one count but fewer than ten. This chain uses TRBV4-3 with TRBJ2-7, with a tentative D call TRBD1 (5 bases). Germline V gene lookup returns CDR1 LGHNA and CDR2 YSLEER. The CDR3 is 13 residues long. V lost 6 bases to trimming and J lost 1 base, with 10 bases between them. The CDR3 loop is CASSFAGSYEQYF. The CDR3 coding sequence is TGCGCCAGCAGTTTTGCAGGGTCCTACGAGCAGTACTTC.

The rearrangement joins TRBV4-3 to TRBJ2-4, with TRBD1 matching over 9 bases. This CDR3 is built from 17 residues. Unmatched junction bases numbered 6, after V lost 2 bases and J lost 1 base. Germline values: CDR1 LGHNA, CDR2 YSLEER. The CDR3 here is CASSQFTGGAAKNIQYF. The CDR3 coding sequence is TGCGCCAGCAGCCAATTCACAGGGGGCGCGGCCAAAAACATTCAGTACTTC.

This chain links TRBV14 with TRBJ1-4; no reliable D call. Trimming shortened V by 0 bases and J by 14 bases, and 16 bases separated the two germline ends. CDR1 is SGHDN, CDR2 FVKESK, per germline. The CDR3 is 14 amino acids. CDR3 coding DNA: TGTGCCAGCAGCCAAGATTTTAGAACCCGGGATCTGTTTTTT. Protein: CASSQDFRTRDLFF.

This clone was counted many times. The chain joins TRBV11-1 to TRBJ2-4, with TRBD1 matching over 10 bases. The CDR3 sequence is 16 residues long. Trimming took 3 bases from V and 8 from J; bases not matched to a gene: 10. CDR1 is SGHAT, CDR2 FQDESV, per germline (reference sequence). Here the CDR3 reads CASSFDPGQGMDIQYF. As DNA, the CDR3 is TGTGCCAGCAGCTTTGATCCGGGACAGGGGATGGACATTCAGTACTTC.

This chain links TRBV19 with TRBJ2-7; TRBD1 matches 9 bases. Trimming at V came to 7 bases and at J to 2 bases, leaving 6 bases not matched to a gene. The CDR3 extends over 14 amino acids. In germline, CDR1 is LNHDA, CDR2 SQIVND (reference sequence). Here the CDR3 DNA reads TGTGCCAGTAACCCGGGACAGGGTCCCTACGAGCAGTACTTC. Translation: CASNPGQGPYEQYF.

This clone has just one count. CDR3 residues: CASSVGSGSETGELFF. DNA of the CDR3: TGTGCCAGCAGCGTAGGATCGGGGTCGGAGACCGGGGAGCTGTTTTTT. The chain employs TRBV9 and TRBJ2-2; D possibly corresponds to TRBD2 (5 bases). The V end lost 0 bases, the J end lost 5 bases, and 14 bases lay between the germline ends. The germline CDR1 and CDR2 sequences are SGDLS and YYNGEE. There are 16 residues in the CDR3.

This chain connects TRBV4-3 to TRBJ1-4; D ambiguous. V was cut by 4 bases and J by 0 bases, with 6 bases left in between. Germline V gene sequence: CDR1 LGHNA, CDR2 YSLEER. This CDR3 region has 14 residues. The CDR3 nucleotides are TGCGCCAGCAGCCTCGGGACAACTAATGAAAAACTGTTTTTT. Protein product: CASSLGTTNEKLFF.